This TCR beta chain was recorded in a study of T cell responses to AZD1222 COVID-19 vaccine. General study findings and limits: Possibly, clonal diversity was underestimated; donors were largely white British and included more females. The study found vaccine-associated CD4 TCRs spanning spike, dominant at 160-218 and 743-854. The repertoires were collected only after the peak T cell response. Baseline testing showed seropositivity in only six or seven AZD1222 recipients.

The CDR3 loop spans 13 amino acids. CDR1 SNHLY and CDR2 FYNNEI come from the germline V gene. Deletions cut 6 bases from V and 7 bases from J, with 10 bases between. Data came from immunoSEQ multiplex PCR; TCRdb stores just in-frame clones and leaves some out. The sample lists more than 150,000 clones, 90% to 95% occurring once. About this clone itself: Antigen specificity is unknown.

This TCR was recovered from an adult who received the AZD1222 COVID-19 vaccine. The starting material was peripheral blood, obtained 28 days after the second AZD1222 dose. The chain employs TRBV2 and TRBJ2-6; TRBD1 might be the D (5 bases). In DNA, the CDR3 is TGTGCCAGCAGGGCGGACATAGCCAACGTCCTGACTTTC. Residues: CASRADIANVLTF.